This is a list of T cell receptor beta chains from one sample in a study of relationships among human T cell subsets. Each CDR3 protein is one row after TCRdb ran MiXCR on the multiplex PCR reads. The data contain over 7,000 distinct CDR3 sequences, almost 70% of them singletons. The sequenced sample was naive and transitional (CD45RA+) T cells sorted from blood. Receptor source: a man in his forties in good health. CDR3s leave out the opening cysteine and the closing phenylalanine or tryptophan.

cdr3_length,v_call,cdr3_aa
10,TRBV6-6,AISESIDTQY
13,TRBV20-1,SALSGGGSAYEQY
11,TRBV30,AWSVLRGETQY
10,TRBV18,ASSHDSGGYT
10,TRBV16,ASSPMSPEAF
13,TRBV20-1,SARRRADSTDTQY
17,TRBV11-2,ASSLDLAPRGSSYNEQF
12,TRBV20-1,SAGALGVGTEAF
11,TRBV6-6,ASSVGRTGELF
13,TRBV28,ASSLPRRGNTEAF
13,TRBV5-1,ASSFGTNSNQPQH
13,TRBV5-1,ASSLDGQGKDTQY
13,TRBV7-9,ASSLLTSGKGTQY
13,TRBV7-9,ASSDTNGQGQPQH
11,TRBV12-3/TRBV12-4,ASRYPWTNEQF
13,TRBV28,ASSRQTGVLTEAF
13,TRBV7-9,ASSLAGVAGNEQF
9,TRBV27,ASRFRAEAF
12,TRBV7-9,ASSSGVGLVEQY
13,TRBV28,ASSLTGGDYTEAF
13,TRBV15,ATSFRDRTNNEQF
11,TRBV30,AWSVIPNTEAF
12,TRBV29-1,SVPDTGVFGGQY
11,TRBV20-1,SARVGRNQPQH
13,TRBV27,ASRDYRGAYNEQF
12,TRBV28,ASRGEQINQPQH
13,TRBV11-2,ASSLSQLDTGELF
13,TRBV12-3/TRBV12-4,ASSFAAGQGYEQY
10,TRBV6-6,ASSYSSSEQY
11,TRBV6-4,ASSDGSTDTQY
9,TRBV28,ASSFKYGYT
12,TRBV29-1,SVQKGHPYNEQF
11,TRBV27,ASSLSRGPEQY
15,TRBV2,ASSQEITTYSNQPQH
12,TRBV4-1,ASSQEGVNQPQH
13,TRBV11-2,ASSLSSASGYEQY
12,TRBV11-2,ASSLGGTRYEQY
13,TRBV7-9,ASRIPGQGLETQY
11,TRBV20-1,SANSGTRQEQY
13,TRBV27,ASSPSRGIGYEQY
9,TRBV11-2,ASTDSYEQY
11,TRBV27,ASSSPPNTEAF
10,TRBV2,ASQDATDTQY